The sequence of this T cell receptor beta chain was determined in a study of blood T cell repertoires in COVID-19. Overall study: T cells, B-cell-depleted T cells, or PBMCs provided the cDNA or gDNA that served as material.

CDR3 length: 15 amino acids. Germline loops: CDR1 SGHVS, CDR2 FQNEAQ. V was pared by 3 bases and J by 6 bases, with 2 bases of the junction left unmatched. The participants were between about 18 and 90 years old and came from some 25 US areas. Participants' reported clinical history set cohort assignment. Two negative PCRs, clearance, or symptom resolution characterized the recovered Cohort 3 donors. The protocol was immunoSEQ multiplex PCR, while the TCRdb copy is restricted to in-frame clones and leaves out a portion. The table has approximately 440,000 clones, roughly 91% seen once. Sequenced material: PBMCs or T cells enriched from blood (not recorded which). The TCR comes from a man between 18 and 35 years old who had recovered from COVID-19. The chain employs TRBV7-8 and TRBJ2-1; TRBD2 aligns across 13 bases. The CDR3 coding sequence is TGTGCCAGCAGCTTGGGACTAGCGGGATTCAATGAGCAGTTCTTC. This gives the protein CASSLGLAGFNEQFF.